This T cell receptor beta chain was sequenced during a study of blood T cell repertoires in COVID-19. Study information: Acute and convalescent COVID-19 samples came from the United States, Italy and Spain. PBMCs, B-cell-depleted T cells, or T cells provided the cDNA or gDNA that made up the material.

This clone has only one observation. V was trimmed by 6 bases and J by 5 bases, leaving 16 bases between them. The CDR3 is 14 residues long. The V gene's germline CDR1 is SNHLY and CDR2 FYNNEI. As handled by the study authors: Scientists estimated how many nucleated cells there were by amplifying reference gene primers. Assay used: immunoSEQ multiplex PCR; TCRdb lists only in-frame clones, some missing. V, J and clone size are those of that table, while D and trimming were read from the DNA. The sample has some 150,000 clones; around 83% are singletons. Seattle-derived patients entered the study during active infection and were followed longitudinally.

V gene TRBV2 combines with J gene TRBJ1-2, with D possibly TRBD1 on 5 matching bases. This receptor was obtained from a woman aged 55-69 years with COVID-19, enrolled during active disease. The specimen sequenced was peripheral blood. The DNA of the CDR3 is TGTGCCAGCAGCCCCGCCGGAGGGGCGTATGGCTACACCTTC. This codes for CASSPAGGAYGYTF.